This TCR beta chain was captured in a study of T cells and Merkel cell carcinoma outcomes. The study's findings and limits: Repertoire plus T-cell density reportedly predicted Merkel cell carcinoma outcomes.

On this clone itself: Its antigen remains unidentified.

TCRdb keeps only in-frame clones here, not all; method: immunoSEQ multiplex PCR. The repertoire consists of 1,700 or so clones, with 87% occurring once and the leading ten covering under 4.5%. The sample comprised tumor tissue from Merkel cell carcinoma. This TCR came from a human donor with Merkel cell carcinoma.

CDR3 in amino acids: CARTDRFSYEQYF. The CDR3, as DNA: TGTGCCAGGACGGACAGGTTTTCCTACGAGCAGTACTTC. This sequence joins TRBV6-5 and TRBJ2-7; 7 bases match TRBD1. Trimming took 9 bases from V and 1 from J; bases not matched to a gene: 6. This CDR3 comprises 13 residues. The germline CDR1 and CDR2 sequences are MNHEY and SVGAGI.